This T cell receptor beta chain was identified during a study of T-cell reconstitution after alpha-beta-depleted transplantation in children. This clonotype was observed a handful of times. As it was prepared, the TCRbeta library received unique molecular identifiers. In TCRdb, the PCR reads were re-called with MiXCR into one record per CDR3 protein. The sample has about 980,000 distinct CDR3 sequences; about 29% are singletons. This CDR3 region has 13 residues. V was cut by 6 bases and J by 4 bases, with 10 bases left in between. Sequencing was performed on PBMCs, mostly from graft donor cells, taken 360 days after TCRalphabeta/CD19-depleted stem cell transplant. This rearrangement joins TRBV12-3 or TRBV12-4 to TRBJ2-1; D may correspond to TRBD1 or TRBD2 (5 bases each). The sequence was obtained from a boy younger than two who had a stem cell transplant for SCID, so the T cells may come from the graft donor. DNA of the CDR3: TGTGCCAGCAGCAGGGACCTTTACAATGAGCAGTTCTTC. Translating gives CASSRDLYNEQFF.